A selection of T cell receptor beta chains follows, all from one sample in a study of cytomegalovirus exposure and HLA in healthy donors. The repertoire was sequenced with immunoSEQ multiplex PCR; TCRdb's copy has only in-frame clones and lacks some. This table lists about 130,000 clones. Material for sequencing was PBMCs. These receptors originate from a man between 18 and 35 years old in good health and CMV-seronegative. Both conserved end residues are part of each CDR3. D genes are given only for firm matches.

j_call | v_call | d_call | cdr3_nt | cdr3_aa
TRBJ2-3 | TRBV30 | TRBD2 | TGTGCCTGGAGTGTAGGACTAGCGGGGGGACCAGTCGGCACAGATACGCAGTATTTT | CAWSVGLAGGPVGTDTQYF
TRBJ2-7 | TRBV7-9 | TRBD1 | TGTGCCAGCAGCCCAGAGGGACAGACCTACGAGCAGTACTTC | CASSPEGQTYEQYF
TRBJ2-3 | TRBV2 | NA | TGTGCCAGCAGTGAAAGTAGGCGGCGAAGGAGGACAGATACGCAGTATTTT | CASSESRRRRRTDTQYF
TRBJ1-4 | TRBV28 | TRBD1 | TGTGCCAGCAGTTTAGCGGACAGGCGGGCAACTAATGAAAAACTGTTTTTT | CASSLADRRATNEKLFF
TRBJ2-7 | TRBV19 | NA | TGTGCCAGTAGTCCGCAGCGGGTGAGCTCCTACGAGCAGTACTTC | CASSPQRVSSYEQYF
TRBJ2-3 | TRBV19 | TRBD2 | TGTGCCAGTAGTATACGAGCTAGCGGGGGGAAAGATACGCAGTATTTT | CASSIRASGGKDTQYF
TRBJ1-3 | TRBV7-9 | NA | TGTGCCAGCAGCCCATACATTGGTCTCTCTGGAAACACCATATATTTT | CASSPYIGLSGNTIYF
TRBJ2-3 | TRBV4-3 | TRBD1 | TGCGCCAGCAGCCGGACAGGGAGCACAGATACGCAGTATTTT | CASSRTGSTDTQYF
TRBJ1-1 | TRBV7-6 | NA | TGTGCCAGCAGCTTAGAAGGAGTTTCTGAAGCTTTCTTT | CASSLEGVSEAFF
TRBJ1-1 | TRBV28 | TRBD1 | TGTGCCAGCGGTAACAGGGGGCCGAACACTGAAGCTTTCTTT | CASGNRGPNTEAFF
TRBJ2-7 | TRBV7-2 | TRBD2 | TGTGCCAGCAGCTCCACTATCCCCCGGGCGGGAGTATATACCTACGAGCAGTACTTC | CASSSTIPRAGVYTYEQYF
TRBJ1-2 | TRBV19 | NA | TGTGCCAGTAGGACAGACTATGGCTACACCTTC | CASRTDYGYTF
TRBJ2-3 | TRBV5-6 | NA | TGTGCCAGCAGCTTGGTTTCCACTCCAGATACGCAGTATTTT | CASSLVSTPDTQYF
TRBJ2-7 | TRBV30 | TRBD1 | TGTGCCTGGAAGGGACAGGGGGCCTACGAGCAGTACTTC | CAWKGQGAYEQYF
TRBJ1-2 | TRBV6-5 | NA | TGTGCCAGCAGTTTAGAATCGTTCTATGGCTACACCTTC | CASSLESFYGYTF
TRBJ2-5 | TRBV19 | NA | TGTGCCAGTACCCCCACAGGAAACCAAGAGACCCAGTACTTC | CASTPTGNQETQYF
TRBJ1-2 | TRBV9 | NA | TGTGCCAGCAGTGACAGAATCTATGGCTACACCTTC | CASSDRIYGYTF
TRBJ2-5 | TRBV7-7 | TRBD2 | TGTGCTAGCAGCGCGGGGACTAGCGGAGAGTACCAAGAGACCCAGTACTTC | CASSAGTSGEYQETQYF
TRBJ2-1 | TRBV5-4 | TRBD2 | TGTGCCAGCAGCCCTACTAGCGGAGGGTACAATGAGCAGTTCTTC | CASSPTSGGYNEQFF
TRBJ2-2 | TRBV6-5 | NA | TGTGCCAGCAGAAAAAATAGGAACACCGGGGAGCTGTTTTTT | CASRKNRNTGELFF